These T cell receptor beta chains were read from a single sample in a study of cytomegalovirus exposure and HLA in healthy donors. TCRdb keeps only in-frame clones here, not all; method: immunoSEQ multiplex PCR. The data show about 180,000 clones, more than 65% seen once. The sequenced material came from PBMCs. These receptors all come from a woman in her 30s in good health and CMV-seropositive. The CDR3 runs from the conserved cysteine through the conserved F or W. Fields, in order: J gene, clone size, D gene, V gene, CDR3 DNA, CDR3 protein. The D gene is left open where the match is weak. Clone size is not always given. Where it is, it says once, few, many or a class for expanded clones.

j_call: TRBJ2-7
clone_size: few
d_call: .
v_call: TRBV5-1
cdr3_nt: TGCGCCAGCAGCTTGGCGTTTGGAGGGAGAGGCGGCGAGCAGTACTTC
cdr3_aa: CASSLAFGGRGGEQYF

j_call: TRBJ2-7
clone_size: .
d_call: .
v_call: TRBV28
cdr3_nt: TGTGCCAGCAGTTTATCCTCGGGGAGGTACGAGCAGTACTTC
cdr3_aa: CASSLSSGRYEQYF

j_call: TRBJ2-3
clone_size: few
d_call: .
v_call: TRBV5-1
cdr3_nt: TGCGCCAGCAGCCCTGACAGCACTAGCACAGATACGCAGTATTTT
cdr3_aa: CASSPDSTSTDTQYF

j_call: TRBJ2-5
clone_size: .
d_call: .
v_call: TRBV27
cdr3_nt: TGTGCCAGCAGTTTAGCGGGGCCAGGGGGGGAGACCCAGTACTTC
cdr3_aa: CASSLAGPGGETQYF

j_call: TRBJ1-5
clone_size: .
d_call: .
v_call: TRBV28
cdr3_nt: TGTGCCAGCATCGCGGGGTATCAGCCCCAGCATTTT
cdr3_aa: CASIAGYQPQHF

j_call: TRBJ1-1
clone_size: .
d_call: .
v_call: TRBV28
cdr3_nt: TGTGCCAGCAGCCCCCCCCCGCAGGGGACTGAAGCTTTCTTT
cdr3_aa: CASSPPPQGTEAFF

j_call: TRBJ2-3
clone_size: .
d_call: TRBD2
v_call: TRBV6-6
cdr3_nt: TGTGCCAGCAGATCCGGACTAGCGGGGCGCACAGATACGCAGTATTTT
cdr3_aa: CASRSGLAGRTDTQYF

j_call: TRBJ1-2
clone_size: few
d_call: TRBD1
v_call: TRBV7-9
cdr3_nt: TGTGCCAGCAGCTTAAGGGCAGGGGGCAATGGCTACACCTTC
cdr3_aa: CASSLRAGGNGYTF

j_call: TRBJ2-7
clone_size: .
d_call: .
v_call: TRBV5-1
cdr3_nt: TGCGCCAGCAGCTTGACAACAGGGTACGAGCAGTACTTC
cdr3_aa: CASSLTTGYEQYF

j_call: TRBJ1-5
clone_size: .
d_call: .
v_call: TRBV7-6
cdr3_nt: TGTGCCAGCAGCTTAGAGGCAGGGGCCACCAATCAGCCCCAGCATTTT
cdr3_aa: CASSLEAGATNQPQHF

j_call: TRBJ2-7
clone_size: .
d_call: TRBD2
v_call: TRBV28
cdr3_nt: TGTGCCAGCAGTTTGGGACTAGCGGCGGGTTTATACGAGCAGTACTTC
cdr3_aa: CASSLGLAAGLYEQYF

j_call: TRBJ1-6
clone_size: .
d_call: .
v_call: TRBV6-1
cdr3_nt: TGTGCCAGCCGAACGGGGCCGGGAGACAATTCACCCCTCCACTTT
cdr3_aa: CASRTGPGDNSPLHF

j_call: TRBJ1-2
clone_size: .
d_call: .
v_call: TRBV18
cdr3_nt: TGTGCCAGCTCACCCGACCTCTCGGGAGGCTATGGCTACACCTTC
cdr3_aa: CASSPDLSGGYGYTF

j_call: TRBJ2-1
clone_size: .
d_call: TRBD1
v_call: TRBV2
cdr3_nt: TGTGCCAGCAGTCAACAGGGGACTGAGCAGTTCTTC
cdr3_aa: CASSQQGTEQFF

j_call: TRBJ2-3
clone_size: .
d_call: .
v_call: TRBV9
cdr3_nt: TGTGCCAGCAGCTTAAGACAGGTGTACACAGATACGCAGTATTTT
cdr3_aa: CASSLRQVYTDTQYF

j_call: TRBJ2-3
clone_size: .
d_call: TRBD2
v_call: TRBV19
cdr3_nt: TGTGCCAGTAGTATGACTAGCGGGGGCCTTAGCACAGATACGCAGTATTTT
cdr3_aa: CASSMTSGGLSTDTQYF

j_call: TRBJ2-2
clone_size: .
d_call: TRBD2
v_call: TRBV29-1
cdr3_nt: TGCAGCGCCCGAGGGACTAGCGGGGGACCGAACACCGGGGAGCTGTTTTTT
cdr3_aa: CSARGTSGGPNTGELFF

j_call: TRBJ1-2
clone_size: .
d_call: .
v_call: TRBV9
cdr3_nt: TGTGCCAGCAGCGTGGACATAACTAACTATGGCTACACCTTC
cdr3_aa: CASSVDITNYGYTF

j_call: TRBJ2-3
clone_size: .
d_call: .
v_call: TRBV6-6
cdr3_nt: TGTGCCAGCAGTCCGGGGGGCACAGATACGCAGTATTTT
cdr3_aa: CASSPGGTDTQYF

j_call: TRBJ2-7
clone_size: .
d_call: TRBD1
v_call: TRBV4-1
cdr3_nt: TGCGCCTCCCGGAGAACCCCTTTGGACAGGGGAATCGACGAGCAGTACTTC
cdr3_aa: CASRRTPLDRGIDEQYF

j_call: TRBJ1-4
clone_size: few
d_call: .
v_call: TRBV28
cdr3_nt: TGTGCCAGCAGTTTCCAGTCCCCAGGGGCTAATGAAAAACTGTTTTTT
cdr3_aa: CASSFQSPGANEKLFF

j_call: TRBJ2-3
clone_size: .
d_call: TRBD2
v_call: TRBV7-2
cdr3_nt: TGTGCCAGCAGCTCGGGACTAGCGGTATTCACAGATACGCAGTATTTT
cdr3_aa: CASSSGLAVFTDTQYF

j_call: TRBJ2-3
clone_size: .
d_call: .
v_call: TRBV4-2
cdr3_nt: TGTGCCAGCAGCCAAGGTCAGAAAGATACGCAGTATTTT
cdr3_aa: CASSQGQKDTQYF

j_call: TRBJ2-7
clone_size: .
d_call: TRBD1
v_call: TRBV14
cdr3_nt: TGTGCCAGCAGCCAAGGTCAGGGGGCGGGATACGAGCAGTACTTC
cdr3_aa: CASSQGQGAGYEQYF

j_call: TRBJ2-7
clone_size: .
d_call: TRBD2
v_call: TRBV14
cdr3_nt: TGTGCCAGCAGCCAAGCGGCGGGAGGGTTGGGCGAGCAGTACTTC
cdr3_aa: CASSQAAGGLGEQYF

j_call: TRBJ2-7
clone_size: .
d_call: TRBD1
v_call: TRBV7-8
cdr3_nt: TGTGCCAGCAGCCCTCGGACAGGGGGCCTCTCCGAGCAGTACTTC
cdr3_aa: CASSPRTGGLSEQYF

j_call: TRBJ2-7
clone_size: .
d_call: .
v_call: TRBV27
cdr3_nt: TGTGCCAGCAGTTTGGGGACTGGGAACAACGAGCAGTACTTC
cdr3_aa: CASSLGTGNNEQYF

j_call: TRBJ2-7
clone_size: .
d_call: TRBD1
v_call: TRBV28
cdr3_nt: TGTGCCAGCAGAACAGGGGTGGACTACGAGCAGTACTTC
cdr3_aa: CASRTGVDYEQYF

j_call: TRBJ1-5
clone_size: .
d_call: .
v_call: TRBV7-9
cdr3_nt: TGTGCCAGCAGCTCAGGACGGGGTTATAGCAATCAGCCCCAGCATTTT
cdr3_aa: CASSSGRGYSNQPQHF

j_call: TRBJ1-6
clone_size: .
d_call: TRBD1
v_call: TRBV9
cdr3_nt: TGTGCCAGCTCCTACTTCCAGGGGGCTGCCGAGTCACCCCTCCACTTT
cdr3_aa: CASSYFQGAAESPLHF

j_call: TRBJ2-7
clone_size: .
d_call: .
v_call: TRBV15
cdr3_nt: TGTGCCACCAGCAGAGTTCTGACGGCGGCCTCCTACGAGCAGTACTTC
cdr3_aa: CATSRVLTAASYEQYF

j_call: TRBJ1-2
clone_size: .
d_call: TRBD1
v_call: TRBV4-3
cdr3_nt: TGCGCCAGCAGCCAATCGACAGGGGGCGTCTATGGCTACACCTTC
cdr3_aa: CASSQSTGGVYGYTF

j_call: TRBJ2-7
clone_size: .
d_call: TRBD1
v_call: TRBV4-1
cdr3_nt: TGCGCCAGCAGCCAACGGACAGGGAAAGGCTACGAGCAGTACTTC
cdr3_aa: CASSQRTGKGYEQYF

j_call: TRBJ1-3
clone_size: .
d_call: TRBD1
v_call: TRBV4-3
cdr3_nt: TGCGCCAGCAGCCAGGGTTGGACAGGGTCCGGAAACACCATATATTTT
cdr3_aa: CASSQGWTGSGNTIYF

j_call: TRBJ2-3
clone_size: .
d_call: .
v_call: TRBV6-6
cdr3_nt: TGTGCCAGCAGTTACGCGCCGGGACTTTTCACAGATACGCAGTATTTT
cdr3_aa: CASSYAPGLFTDTQYF

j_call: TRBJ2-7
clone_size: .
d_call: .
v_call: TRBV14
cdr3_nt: TGTGCCAGCAGCCAAGGCAACAGCTGGGAGCAGTACTTC
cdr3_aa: CASSQGNSWEQYF

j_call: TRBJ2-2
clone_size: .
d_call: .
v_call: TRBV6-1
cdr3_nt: TGTGCCAGCAGGGAGGCAATCTTGGGCGGGGAGCTGTTTTTT
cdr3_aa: CASREAILGGELFF

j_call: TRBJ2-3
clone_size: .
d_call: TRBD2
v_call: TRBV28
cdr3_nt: TGTGCCAGCAGTTATAGCGGGTTCAGCACAGATACGCAGTATTTT
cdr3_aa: CASSYSGFSTDTQYF

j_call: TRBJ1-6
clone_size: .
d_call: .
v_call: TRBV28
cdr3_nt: TGTGCCAGCAGTTCCAGTTTAATTTACAGCTATAATTCACCCCTCCACTTT
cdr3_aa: CASSSSLIYSYNSPLHF

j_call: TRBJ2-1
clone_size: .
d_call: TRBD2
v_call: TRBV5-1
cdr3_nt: TGCGCCAGCAGCTATCCGGGGGGGATCAATGAGCAGTTCTTC
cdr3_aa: CASSYPGGINEQFF

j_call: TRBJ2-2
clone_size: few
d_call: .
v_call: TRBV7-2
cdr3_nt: TGTGCCAGCAGCCTCTACACCGGGGAGCTGTTTTTT
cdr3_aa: CASSLYTGELFF

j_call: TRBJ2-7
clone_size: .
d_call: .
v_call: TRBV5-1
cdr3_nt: TGCGCCAGCCCTGACCCTAGGGAGCAGTACTTC
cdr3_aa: CASPDPREQYF

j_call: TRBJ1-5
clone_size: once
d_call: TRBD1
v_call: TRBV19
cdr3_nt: TGTGCCAGTAGTCCCTGGACAGGGGGCGGTCAGCCCCAGCATTTT
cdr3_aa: CASSPWTGGGQPQHF

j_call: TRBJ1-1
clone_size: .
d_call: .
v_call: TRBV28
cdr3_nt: TGTGCCAGCAGTTCTCCAGGCCTGAACACTGAAGCTTTCTTT
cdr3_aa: CASSSPGLNTEAFF

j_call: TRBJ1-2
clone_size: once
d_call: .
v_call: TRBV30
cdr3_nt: TGTGCCTGGAGTGGAGCTAACTATGGCTACACCTTC
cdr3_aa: CAWSGANYGYTF

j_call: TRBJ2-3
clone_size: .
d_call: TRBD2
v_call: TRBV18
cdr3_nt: TGTGCCAGCTCACCCCTAGCCGGACTAGCGGGAGACACAGATACGCAGTATTTT
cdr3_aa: CASSPLAGLAGDTDTQYF

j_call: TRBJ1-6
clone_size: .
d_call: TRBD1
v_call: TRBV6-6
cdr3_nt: TGTGCCAGCGGAGACAGGGTGTGGTCACCCCTCCACTTT
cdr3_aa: CASGDRVWSPLHF

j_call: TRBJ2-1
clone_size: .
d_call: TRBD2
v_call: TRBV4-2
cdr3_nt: TGTGCCAGCAGCCAAGATGGAAGGCGGGGGGGCTATGAGCAGTTCTTC
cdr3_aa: CASSQDGRRGGYEQFF

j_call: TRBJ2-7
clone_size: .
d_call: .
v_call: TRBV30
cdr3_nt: TGTGCCTGGGGGGGACTGAGAGGCGAGCAGTACTTC
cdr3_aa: CAWGGLRGEQYF